The rows below give T cell receptor beta chains drawn from one sample of a study of T cells in Graves' hyperthyroidism and ophthalmopathy. MiXCR, run by TCRdb on the multiplex PCR reads, gives a single entry per CDR3 protein. Of about 52,000 distinct CDR3 sequences in the sample, around half are singletons; the top ten hold approximately 9.1%. The sequenced material came from blood. These receptors were obtained from a woman aged 45-60 years with Graves' ophthalmopathy. Both conserved end residues are part of each CDR3. The D gene is left open where the match is weak. Clone size is shown for a subset of rows, as once, few, many or a class of expanded clone.

v_gene: TRBV2; d_gene: -; j_gene: TRBJ2-5; abundance: -; CDR3nt: TGTGCCAGCAGTGAAGGTAGCGGCCCTAGCAATCAGCCCCAGTACTTC; CDR3aa: CASSEGSGPSNQPQYF
v_gene: TRBV6-5; d_gene: -; j_gene: TRBJ1-1; abundance: many; CDR3nt: TGTGCCAGCACTATGGGTTCGGGGACTGAAGCTTTCTTT; CDR3aa: CASTMGSGTEAFF
v_gene: TRBV7-8; d_gene: TRBD2; j_gene: TRBJ2-7; abundance: medium-sized; CDR3nt: TGTGCCAGCAGCTCCGGACTAGCTGCCTACGAGCAGTACTTC; CDR3aa: CASSSGLAAYEQYF
v_gene: TRBV19; d_gene: -; j_gene: TRBJ2-3; abundance: -; CDR3nt: TGTGCCAGTAGTACTGACAAGGTTTCGCAGTGTTTT; CDR3aa: CASSTDKVSQCF
v_gene: TRBV5-4; d_gene: -; j_gene: TRBJ2-2; abundance: many; CDR3nt: TGTGCCAGCAGCTTGGACCTGAAGAACACCGGGGAGCTGTTTTTT; CDR3aa: CASSLDLKNTGELFF
v_gene: TRBV28; d_gene: -; j_gene: TRBJ1-5; abundance: once; CDR3nt: TGTGCCAGCAGTCCTTCTCGGGGAGGGAACATTCAGCCCCAGCATTTT; CDR3aa: CASSPSRGGNIQPQHF
v_gene: TRBV7-2; d_gene: TRBD2; j_gene: TRBJ2-1; abundance: -; CDR3nt: TGTGCCAGCAGCTTAGGGCTAGCGGGCGCTTACAATGAGCAGTTCTTC; CDR3aa: CASSLGLAGAYNEQFF
v_gene: TRBV5-6; d_gene: -; j_gene: TRBJ1-5; abundance: many; CDR3nt: TGTGCCAGCAGCTTAGGAGGGTATAGCAATCAGCCCCAGCATTTT; CDR3aa: CASSLGGYSNQPQHF
v_gene: TRBV27; d_gene: -; j_gene: TRBJ2-3; abundance: many; CDR3nt: TGTGCCAGCAGTTGGAATCAGGGGACAGATACGCAGTATTTT; CDR3aa: CASSWNQGTDTQYF
v_gene: TRBV20-1; d_gene: -; j_gene: TRBJ2-1; abundance: -; CDR3nt: TGCAGTGCTAGAGGACGTCGGGGGGCTGTTCTCAATGAGCAGTTCTTC; CDR3aa: CSARGRRGAVLNEQFF
v_gene: TRBV25-1; d_gene: TRBD2; j_gene: TRBJ2-3; abundance: medium-sized; CDR3nt: TGTGCCAGCAGTGAGGTAGCGGGACCTAGCACAGATACGCAGTATTTT; CDR3aa: CASSEVAGPSTDTQYF
v_gene: TRBV6-5; d_gene: TRBD1; j_gene: TRBJ1-2; abundance: many; CDR3nt: TGTGCCAGCAGAAGGGAACAGGGGGCGTATGGCTACACCTTC; CDR3aa: CASRREQGAYGYTF
v_gene: TRBV7-2; d_gene: -; j_gene: TRBJ2-5; abundance: -; CDR3nt: TGTGCCAGCAGCCCCCCGGGTCAAGAGGCCCAGTATTTC; CDR3aa: CASSPPGQEAQYF
v_gene: TRBV20-1; d_gene: -; j_gene: TRBJ1-5; abundance: medium-sized; CDR3nt: TGCAGTGCCCTCGTGCCGAATCAGCCCCAGCATTTT; CDR3aa: CSALVPNQPQHF
v_gene: TRBV4-2; d_gene: TRBD2; j_gene: TRBJ2-7; abundance: many; CDR3nt: TGTGCCAGCAGCCAAGACGGACTAGCGGGAGGGTCCTACGAGCAGTACTTC; CDR3aa: CASSQDGLAGGSYEQYF
v_gene: TRBV25-1; d_gene: TRBD2; j_gene: TRBJ2-7; abundance: -; CDR3nt: TGTGCCAGCACCCCGACTAGCTCAGAGGTCTACGAGCAGTACTTC; CDR3aa: CASTPTSSEVYEQYF
v_gene: TRBV15; d_gene: TRBD1; j_gene: TRBJ2-1; abundance: many; CDR3nt: TGTGCCACCAGCAGAGGGGGACAGGGCCGCTACAATGAGCAGTTCTTC; CDR3aa: CATSRGGQGRYNEQFF
v_gene: TRBV7-2; d_gene: TRBD1; j_gene: TRBJ1-6; abundance: -; CDR3nt: TGTGCCAGTAGGGGACAGGGAATGAGCTCCTATAATTCACCCCTCCACTTT; CDR3aa: CASRGQGMSSYNSPLHF
v_gene: TRBV20-1; d_gene: TRBD2; j_gene: TRBJ2-5; abundance: -; CDR3nt: TGCAGTGCTAGACCGACGGGACTAGCGGGAGAGACCCAGTACTTC; CDR3aa: CSARPTGLAGETQYF
v_gene: TRBV19; d_gene: TRBD1; j_gene: TRBJ2-7; abundance: -; CDR3nt: TGTGCCAGTAGTATCCATGGACAGGGTGTCCACGAGCAGTACTTC; CDR3aa: CASSIHGQGVHEQYF
v_gene: TRBV6-2/TRBV6-3; d_gene: TRBD2; j_gene: TRBJ2-7; abundance: many; CDR3nt: TGTGCCAGCAGATCGATGGCTAGCGGGAGCCACGAGCAGTACTTC; CDR3aa: CASRSMASGSHEQYF
v_gene: TRBV7-9; d_gene: -; j_gene: TRBJ2-1; abundance: -; CDR3nt: TGTGCCAGCAGCTTGCCGGACAATGAGCAGTTCTTC; CDR3aa: CASSLPDNEQFF
v_gene: TRBV19; d_gene: -; j_gene: TRBJ1-5; abundance: many; CDR3nt: TGTGCCAGTAGTATAGATATGGGGAATCAGCCCCAGCATTTT; CDR3aa: CASSIDMGNQPQHF
v_gene: TRBV7-9; d_gene: -; j_gene: TRBJ1-3; abundance: many; CDR3nt: TGTGCCAGCAGCTTAGAATCCGTCTCTGGAAACACCATATATTTT; CDR3aa: CASSLESVSGNTIYF
v_gene: TRBV5-1; d_gene: -; j_gene: TRBJ2-1; abundance: many; CDR3nt: TGCGCCAGCAGCTTGGCCGGTATCTCCAATGAGCAGTTCTTC; CDR3aa: CASSLAGISNEQFF